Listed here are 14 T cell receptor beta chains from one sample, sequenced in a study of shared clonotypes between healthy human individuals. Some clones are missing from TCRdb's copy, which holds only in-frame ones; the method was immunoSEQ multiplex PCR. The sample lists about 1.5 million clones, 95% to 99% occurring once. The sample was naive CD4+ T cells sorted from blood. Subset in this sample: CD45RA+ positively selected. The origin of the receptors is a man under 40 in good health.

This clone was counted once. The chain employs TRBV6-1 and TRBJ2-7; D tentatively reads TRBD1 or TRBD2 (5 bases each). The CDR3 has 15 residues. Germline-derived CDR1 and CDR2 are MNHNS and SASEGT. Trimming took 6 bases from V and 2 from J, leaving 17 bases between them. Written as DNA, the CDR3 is TGTGCCAGCAGGAAGGGACCCATCACCGCCTACGAGCAGTACTTC. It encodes CASRKGPITAYEQYF.

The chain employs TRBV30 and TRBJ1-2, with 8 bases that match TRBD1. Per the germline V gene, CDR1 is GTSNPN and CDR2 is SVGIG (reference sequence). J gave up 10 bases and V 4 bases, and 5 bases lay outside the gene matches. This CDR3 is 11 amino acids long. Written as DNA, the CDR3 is TGTGCCTGGACAGGGGGCGTTGACTACACCTTC. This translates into CAWTGGVDYTF.

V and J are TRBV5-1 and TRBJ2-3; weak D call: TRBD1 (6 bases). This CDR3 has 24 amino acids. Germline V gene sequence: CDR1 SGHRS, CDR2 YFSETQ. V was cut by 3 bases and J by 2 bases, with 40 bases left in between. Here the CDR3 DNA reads TGCGCCAGCAGCTCAACCTCGACAGGCCCTCCCCTCCGGGACCCCCTAGCCCTCACAGATACGCAGTATTTT. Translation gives CASSSTSTGPPLRDPLALTDTQYF.

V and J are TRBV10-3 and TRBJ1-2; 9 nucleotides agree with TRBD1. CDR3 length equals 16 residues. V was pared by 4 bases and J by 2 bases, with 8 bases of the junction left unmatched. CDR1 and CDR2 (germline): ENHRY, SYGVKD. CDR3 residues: CAISATSGTGNYGYTF. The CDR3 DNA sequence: TGTGCCATCAGTGCCACGAGTGGGACAGGGAACTATGGCTACACCTTC.

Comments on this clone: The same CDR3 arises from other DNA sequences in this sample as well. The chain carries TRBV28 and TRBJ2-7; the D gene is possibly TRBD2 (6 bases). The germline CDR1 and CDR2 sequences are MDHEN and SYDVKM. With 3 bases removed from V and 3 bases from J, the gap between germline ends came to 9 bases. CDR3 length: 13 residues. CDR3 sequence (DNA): TGTGCCAGCAGTTTGGGGGGTCTCTACGAGCAGTACTTC. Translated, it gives CASSLGGLYEQYF. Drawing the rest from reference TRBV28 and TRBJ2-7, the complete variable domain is DVKVTQSSRYLVKRTGEKVFLECVQDMDHENMFWYRQDPGLGLRLIYFSYDVKMKEKGDIPEGYSVSREKKERFSLILESASTNQTSMYLCASSLGGLYEQYFGPGTRLTVT.

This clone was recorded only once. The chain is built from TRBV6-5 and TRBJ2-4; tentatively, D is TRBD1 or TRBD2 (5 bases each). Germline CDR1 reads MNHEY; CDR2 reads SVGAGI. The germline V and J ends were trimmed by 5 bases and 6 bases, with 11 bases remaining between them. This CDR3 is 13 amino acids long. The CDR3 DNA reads TGTGCCAGCAGTACCCGGGGCACAAACATTCAGTACTTC. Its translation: CASSTRGTNIQYF.

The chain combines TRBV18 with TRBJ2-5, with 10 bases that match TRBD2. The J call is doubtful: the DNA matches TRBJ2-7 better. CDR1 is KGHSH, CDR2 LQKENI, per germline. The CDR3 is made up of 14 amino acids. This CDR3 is CASSLTSGDYEQYF. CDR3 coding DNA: TGTGCCAGTTCGTTAACTAGCGGGGACTACGAGCAGTACTTC.

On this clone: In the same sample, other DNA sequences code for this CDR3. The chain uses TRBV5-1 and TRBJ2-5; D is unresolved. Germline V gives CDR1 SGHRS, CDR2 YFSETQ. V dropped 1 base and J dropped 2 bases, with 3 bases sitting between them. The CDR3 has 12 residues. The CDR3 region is CASSLPQETQYF. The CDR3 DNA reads TGCGCCAGCAGCTTGCCTCAAGAGACCCAGTACTTC.

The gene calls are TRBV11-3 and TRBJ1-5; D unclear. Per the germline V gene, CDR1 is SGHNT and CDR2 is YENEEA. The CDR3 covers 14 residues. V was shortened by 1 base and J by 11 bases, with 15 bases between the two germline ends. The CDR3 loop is CASSLVWLRTTQHF. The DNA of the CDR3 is TGTGCCAGCAGCTTAGTATGGCTCCGTACGACCCAGCATTTT.

Here the CDR3 reads CACSQGTHEQYF. CDR3 sequence (DNA): TGTGCCTGCTCACAGGGAACCCACGAGCAGTACTTC. This chain joins TRBV30 and TRBJ2-7; possible D gene TRBD1, 6 bases. Trimming left V 6 bases short and J 5 bases short, with 14 bases between. The CDR3 loop spans 12 amino acids. Germline V gene data show CDR1 as GTSNPN and CDR2 as SVGIG (reference sequence).

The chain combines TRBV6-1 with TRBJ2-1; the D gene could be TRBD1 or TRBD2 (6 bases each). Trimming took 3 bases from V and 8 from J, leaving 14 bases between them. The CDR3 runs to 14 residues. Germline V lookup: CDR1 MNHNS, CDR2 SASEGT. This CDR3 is CASSEPGARDEQFF. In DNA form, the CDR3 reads TGTGCCAGCAGTGAGCCGGGGGCAAGGGATGAGCAGTTCTTC.

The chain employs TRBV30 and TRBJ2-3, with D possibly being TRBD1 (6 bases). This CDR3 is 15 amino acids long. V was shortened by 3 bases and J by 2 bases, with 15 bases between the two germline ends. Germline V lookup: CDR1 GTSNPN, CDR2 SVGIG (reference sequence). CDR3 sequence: CAWSGFWTDTDTQYF. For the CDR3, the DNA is TGTGCCTGGAGCGGATTTTGGACAGACACAGATACGCAGTATTTT.

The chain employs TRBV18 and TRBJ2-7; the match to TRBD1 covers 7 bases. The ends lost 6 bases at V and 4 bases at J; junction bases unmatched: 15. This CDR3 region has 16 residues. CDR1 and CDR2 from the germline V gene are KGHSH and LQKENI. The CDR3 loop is CASSRGTGTAFYEQYF. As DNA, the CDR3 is TGTGCCAGCTCGCGTGGAACCGGGACAGCTTTTTACGAGCAGTACTTC.

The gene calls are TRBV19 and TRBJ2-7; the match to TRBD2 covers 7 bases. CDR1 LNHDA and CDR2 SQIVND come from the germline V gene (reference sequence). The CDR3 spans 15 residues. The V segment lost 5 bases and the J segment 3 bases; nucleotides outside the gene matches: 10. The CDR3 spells CASSFQATSFYEQYF. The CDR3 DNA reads TGTGCCAGTAGTTTTCAAGCGACTAGCTTCTACGAGCAGTACTTC.